This T cell receptor (beta chain) was obtained from a study of cytomegalovirus exposure and HLA in healthy donors. CDR3 size: 13 residues. The germline V gene encodes CDR1 SNHLY and CDR2 FYNNEI. V gave up 7 bases and J gave up 4 bases, with 13 bases separating them. Findings and caveats of the study: Cytomegalovirus association was assigned to around 150 TCR beta chains.

Primers included in the PCR were 60 Vbeta and 13 Jbeta primers. Clones were sequenced by immunoSEQ multiplex PCR, and TCRdb holds only the in-frame ones, with some missing. This table holds 150,000 to 200,000 clones, around 82% found once. This clone showed up just a few times. The antigen remains undetermined. What was sequenced was PBMCs. The receptor was derived from a man between 40 and 49 years old in good health and CMV-seropositive. The chain combines TRBV2 with TRBJ1-1, with D perhaps matching TRBD1 (5 bases). The CDR3 reads CASKETGVTEAFF. The CDR3, as DNA: TGTGCCAGCAAAGAAACAGGAGTCACTGAAGCTTTCTTT.